These T cell receptor beta chains were read from a single sample in a study of blood T cell repertoires in COVID-19. Assay used: immunoSEQ multiplex PCR; TCRdb lists only in-frame clones, some missing. Counted here are a few hundred thousand clones, 80% to 90% occurring once; the ten biggest clones make up 5% to 7%. The source material was peripheral blood. The receptors originated from a man aged 18-30 years who had recovered from COVID-19. Each CDR3 is given with its conserved first and last residue. Each record gives: D gene, clone size, J gene, V gene, CDR3 DNA, CDR3 protein. D genes are given only for firm matches. Expanded clones get a size class; other rows say once, few or many, or leave the size out.

-,-,TRBJ2-1,TRBV6-5,TGTGCCACCGGGGAGGACTTCTACAATGAGCAGTTCTTC,CATGEDFYNEQFF
-,-,TRBJ2-7,TRBV4-1,TGCGCCAGCAGCCAAGATCCAGGCTTCACCTACGAGCAGTACTTC,CASSQDPGFTYEQYF
TRBD1,-,TRBJ2-7,TRBV10-2,TGCGCCAGCAGTCCGGGACAGGGGACCTACGAGCAGTACTTC,CASSPGQGTYEQYF
-,-,TRBJ1-5,TRBV27,TGTGCCAGCAGGCCTTTGGGCCTCAATCAGCCCCAGCATTTT,CASRPLGLNQPQHF
-,few,TRBJ1-5,TRBV12-3/TRBV12-4,TGTGCCAGCTGGGGGGGGAGACAGCCCCAGCATTTT,CASWGGRQPQHF
TRBD1,few,TRBJ1-5,TRBV4-2,TGTGCCAGCAGCCAAGGACAGGGGTCACCCAATCAGCCCCAGCATTTT,CASSQGQGSPNQPQHF
-,-,TRBJ1-1,TRBV7-6,TGTGCCAGCAGCTTCGAGGGATGGACTGAAGCTTTCTTT,CASSFEGWTEAFF
-,-,TRBJ2-1,TRBV27,TGTGCCAGCAGTTTAGTTCCAGACTACAATGAGCAGTTCTTC,CASSLVPDYNEQFF
-,-,TRBJ2-5,TRBV10-3,TGTGCCATCAGTGAGCTAGAAATGGAGACCCAGTACTTC,CAISELEMETQYF
-,-,TRBJ2-5,TRBV30,TGTGCCTGGAGTTCCGGGACTCAGGAGACCCAGTACTTC,CAWSSGTQETQYF
TRBD1,-,TRBJ1-1,TRBV9,TGTGCCAGCAGTCCCCAGACAGGGGACACTGAAGCTTTCTTT,CASSPQTGDTEAFF
-,-,TRBJ2-5,TRBV27,TGTGCCAGCAGTTCCGGGGGTAGGGAGACCCAGTACTTC,CASSSGGRETQYF
-,-,TRBJ1-3,TRBV7-9,TGTGCCAGCAGCTTAGACAGTGGAAACACCATATATTTT,CASSLDSGNTIYF
-,-,TRBJ1-1,TRBV5-4,TGTGCCAGCAGCCAAGGACAGAGCCTAAACACTGAAGCTTTCTTT,CASSQGQSLNTEAFF
-,-,TRBJ2-1,TRBV19,TGTGCCAGTAGTCAGCTCCCGTACAGTGACAATGAGCAGTTCTTC,CASSQLPYSDNEQFF
TRBD2,-,TRBJ2-1,TRBV7-2,TGTGCCAGCAGCTTAGGTGGTAGCGGGGGCTACAATGAGCAGTTCTTC,CASSLGGSGGYNEQFF
TRBD1,-,TRBJ1-1,TRBV18,TGTGCCAGCTCACCAACAGGGGGCACTGAAGCTTTCTTT,CASSPTGGTEAFF
TRBD1,-,TRBJ2-7,TRBV7-8,TGTGCCAGCAGCCTTGGGGGGACAGGGGAAATGTCCTACGAGCAGTACTTC,CASSLGGTGEMSYEQYF
-,-,TRBJ2-2,TRBV11-2,TGTGCCAGCAGCCCCTTTAATATCCGGTTCCTCACCGGGGAGCTGTTTTTT,CASSPFNIRFLTGELFF
TRBD1,-,TRBJ1-2,TRBV2,TGTGCCAGCAGAGCTGGACAGGGGGCCGGTCATGGCTACACCTTC,CASRAGQGAGHGYTF
-,few,TRBJ1-3,TRBV4-1,TGCGCCAGCAGCCAGGAGGGTGGCGGCAGCCTCAGAAACACCATATATTTT,CASSQEGGGSLRNTIYF
-,-,TRBJ1-2,TRBV19,TGTGCCAGTAGTATATTCCAGGACTGGGGCTATGGCTACACCTTC,CASSIFQDWGYGYTF
-,-,TRBJ1-1,TRBV6-1,TGTGCCAGCACTGAACAGGGTATGAACACTGAAGCTTTCTTT,CASTEQGMNTEAFF
-,-,TRBJ2-3,TRBV19,TGTGCCAGTAGGTCCTATGCAGATACGCAGTATTTT,CASRSYADTQYF
-,-,TRBJ1-1,TRBV29-1,TGCAGCGTTGTATCGGGGGAAAAAGGTACTGAAGCTTTCTTT,CSVVSGEKGTEAFF
TRBD2,-,TRBJ2-3,TRBV4-3,TGCGCCAGCAGCCAGAAGGCAAGCGGGGGCACAGATACGCAGTATTTT,CASSQKASGGTDTQYF
-,-,TRBJ1-2,TRBV5-1,TGCGCCAGCAGCTTGGTACAGGGCGCAGACTATGGCTACACCTTC,CASSLVQGADYGYTF
-,-,TRBJ1-1,TRBV4-1,TGCGCCAGCAGCCAAGGGCGGGGTTTGAACACTGAAGCTTTCTTT,CASSQGRGLNTEAFF
-,few,TRBJ1-3,TRBV7-3,TGTGCCAGCAGCTTAAGCGGGGGTACCGAAGGAAACACCATATATTTT,CASSLSGGTEGNTIYF
-,-,TRBJ1-2,TRBV19,TGTGCCAGTAGTATATTCCCTGGTCTGGAGCTTGGCTACACCTTC,CASSIFPGLELGYTF
TRBD1,once,TRBJ1-2,TRBV2,TGTGCCAGCAGTGATCCGACAGGGCTCTATGGCTACACCTTC,CASSDPTGLYGYTF
TRBD2,-,TRBJ2-7,TRBV6-2/TRBV6-3,TGTGCCAGCAGTTTTAGCGGGGGCCCCTACGAGCAGTACTTC,CASSFSGGPYEQYF
-,-,TRBJ2-1,TRBV11-2,TGTGCCAGCAGCTTAGGGCAGGGGCTCTCCAATGAGCAGTTCTTC,CASSLGQGLSNEQFF
TRBD1,-,TRBJ1-1,TRBV7-8,TGTGCCAGCAGCTTAGTTCGGGGCAGGGGGCAATCTGAAGCTTTCTTT,CASSLVRGRGQSEAFF
-,-,TRBJ2-7,TRBV5-1,TGCGCCAGCAGCTTGTCACGACAGCTGTCCTACGAGCAGTACTTC,CASSLSRQLSYEQYF
-,-,TRBJ1-2,TRBV18,TGTGCCAGCTCACCGGACAGTTCGCTTAACTATGGCTACACCTTC,CASSPDSSLNYGYTF
-,-,TRBJ1-2,TRBV7-9,TGTGCCAGCAGCTCGACAGGTTTGAACTATGGCTACACCTTC,CASSSTGLNYGYTF
-,-,TRBJ1-2,TRBV2,TGTGCCAGCAGTGGGACAGAGACCGTATATGGCTACACCTTC,CASSGTETVYGYTF
-,few,TRBJ1-3,TRBV27,TGTGCCAGCAGACCTCTTTTTGACAGCTTCTCTGGAAACACCATATATTTT,CASRPLFDSFSGNTIYF
-,-,TRBJ2-2,TRBV2,TGTGCCAGCAGCGTAACCGGGGAGCTGTTTTTT,CASSVTGELFF
TRBD1,-,TRBJ2-7,TRBV2,TGTGCCAGCAGTGAATACGACAGGGTAACCTACGAGCAGTACTTC,CASSEYDRVTYEQYF
-,-,TRBJ2-6,TRBV4-3,TGCGCCAGCAGCCCAGGGTCGGGACAAACTCTCCCAGTCACTGGGGCCAACGTCCTGACTTTC,CASSPGSGQTLPVTGANVLTF
TRBD1,-,TRBJ1-1,TRBV28,TGTGCCAGCAGTCCGACCACAGGGGGGAACACTGAAGCTTTCTTT,CASSPTTGGNTEAFF
-,once,TRBJ2-7,TRBV4-3,TGCGCCAGCAGCCAAGCGACAGGGAGGTACGAGCAGTACTTC,CASSQATGRYEQYF
-,-,TRBJ1-2,TRBV9,TGTGCCAGCAGCGTATCTTCGGGTTACGGCTACACCTTC,CASSVSSGYGYTF
TRBD1,-,TRBJ2-7,TRBV7-8,TGTGCCAGCAGCGACTGGACAGGTGATTCCTACGAGCAGTACTTC,CASSDWTGDSYEQYF
-,-,TRBJ2-1,TRBV7-2,TGTGCCAGCAGCTTAACGGCGGTCACTAGGTACAATGAGCAGTTCTTC,CASSLTAVTRYNEQFF
-,-,TRBJ1-2,TRBV5-4,TGTGCCAGCAACCTTGCGGGAAGAGGCTACACCTTC,CASNLAGRGYTF
-,-,TRBJ1-5,TRBV30,TGTGCCTGGAGTGTAAGGAGGGGCAGTACCAATCAGCCCCAGCATTTT,CAWSVRRGSTNQPQHF
-,-,TRBJ1-3,TRBV6-5,TGTGCCAGCAGACCTTCAACAGGGATCGGAAACACCATATATTTT,CASRPSTGIGNTIYF
TRBD1,-,TRBJ1-2,TRBV29-1,TGCAGCGTTGAAAAACAGGGGGGCTACACCTTC,CSVEKQGGYTF
-,-,TRBJ2-2,TRBV7-2,TGTGCCAGCAGCTGGGGACTTGTCGGGGAGCTGTTTTTT,CASSWGLVGELFF
-,-,TRBJ1-1,TRBV4-1,TGCGCCAGCAGCCAAGATCCAGGGCAGGGCACTGAAGCTTTCTTT,CASSQDPGQGTEAFF
TRBD1,once,TRBJ2-7,TRBV27,TGTGCCAGCAGTTTAACCCCAGGGGGCGGAGTGTCCCCCTACGAGCAGTACTTC,CASSLTPGGGVSPYEQYF
TRBD1,-,TRBJ2-3,TRBV27,TGTGCCAGCAGCCTCTCGACAGGGCAATATACGCAGTATTTT,CASSLSTGQYTQYF
-,-,TRBJ1-6,TRBV10-3,TGTGCCATCAGTGAGGGGACAAGGGCTTCACCCCTCCACTTT,CAISEGTRASPLHF
-,-,TRBJ1-2,TRBV6-6,TGTGCCAGCACTGGGAGGAGCATGATTAACTATGGCTACACCTTC,CASTGRSMINYGYTF
-,-,TRBJ1-2,TRBV6-1,TGTGCCAGCAGTGATGCCCCGGGGGGGAAGAGTTATGGCTACACCTTC,CASSDAPGGKSYGYTF